The 13 T cell receptor beta chains below were found in one sample sequenced in a study of blood T cell repertoires in COVID-19. Clones were read by immunoSEQ multiplex PCR, and TCRdb kept only the in-frame ones, dropping some. Among 57,000 or so clones listed, about 78% were seen once. The sequenced sample was peripheral blood. The source of these receptors is a man aged 45 to 65 with active or convalescent COVID-19.

The chain couples TRBV15 to TRBJ2-5; D uncertain. This CDR3 spans 13 amino acids. The V gene's germline CDR1 is LNHNV and CDR2 YYDKDF (reference sequence). Trimming removed 4 bases at V and 3 bases at J, with 9 bases between. The CDR3 loop reads CATSTRAKETQYF. CDR3 bases: TGTGCCACCAGCACCCGCGCCAAAGAGACCCAGTACTTC.

This clone was counted a single time. V gene TRBV19 combines with J gene TRBJ1-2; maybe TRBD1 (6 bases). Germline V gene data show CDR1 as LNHDA and CDR2 as SQIVND (reference sequence). The CDR3 has 14 residues. Deletions cut 9 bases from V and 4 bases from J, with 18 bases between. CDR3 in amino acids: CASTRAGVIYGYTF. The DNA for the CDR3 is TGTGCCAGCACCCGGGCAGGGGTTATCTATGGCTACACCTTC.

This chain connects TRBV29-1 to TRBJ2-1, with D hard to call. Germline assignment: CDR1 SQVTM and CDR2 ANQGSEA. The V end was cut by 7 bases, the J end by 3 bases, with 10 bases between. The CDR3 runs 12 residues. CDR3 in amino acids: CSEGSIYNEQFF. The CDR3 bases are TGCAGCGAGGGATCTATCTACAATGAGCAGTTCTTC.

The chain joins TRBV5-1 to TRBJ1-4; 7 positions agree with TRBD1. CDR3 size: 17 residues. With V trimmed by 2 bases and J by 0 bases, 7 bases remained unmatched. Per germline, CDR1 SGHRS and CDR2 YFSETQ. The CDR3 spells CASSFGRDRATNEKLFF. The CDR3 DNA reads TGCGCCAGCAGCTTTGGGCGGGACAGAGCAACTAATGAAAAACTGTTTTTT.

This clone is large (0.1 to 1%) within its sample. This rearrangement joins TRBV27 to TRBJ2-7; TRBD2 is a possible D gene (5 bases). The CDR3 has 15 amino acids. With 5 bases removed from V and 5 bases from J, the gap between germline ends came to 19 bases. The germline CDR1 and CDR2 sequences are MNHEY and SMNVEV (reference sequence). The CDR3, as DNA: TGTGCCAGCAGTCCACAACTAGGACGGGTCCACGAGCAGTACTTC. Translating gives CASSPQLGRVHEQYF.

The chain links TRBV14 to TRBJ2-7; 12 bases agree with TRBD2. The V gene end was trimmed by 2 bases and the J gene end by 2 bases; junction bases not matched to a gene: 1. CDR1 is SGHDN and CDR2 is FVKESK in the germline V gene. CDR3 length: 15 amino acids. CDR3 in amino acids: CASSQLAGGPYEQYF. The CDR3 DNA sequence: TGTGCCAGCAGCCAACTAGCGGGAGGGCCCTACGAGCAGTACTTC.

V is TRBV3-1 (or the pseudogene TRBV3-2) and J is TRBJ1-2, with 10 bases matching TRBD1. V lost 6 bases, J lost 4 bases, and 2 bases stayed unmatched. The CDR3 extends over 13 amino acids. Germline-derived CDR1 and CDR2 are LGHDT and YNNKEL (reference sequence). For the CDR3, the DNA is TGTGCCAGCAGTCGGACAGGGGGCTATGGCTACACCTTC. Its translation: CASSRTGGYGYTF.

The chain joins TRBV6-2 or TRBV6-3 to TRBJ1-5, with a tentative D call TRBD1 (6 bases). Trimming stripped 5 bases from V and 3 bases from J, with 11 bases between. The CDR3 loop spans 14 amino acids. CDR1 is MNHEY, CDR2 SVGEGT, per germline. This CDR3 is CASSADRINQPQHF. The CDR3 nucleotides read TGTGCCAGCAGTGCGGACAGAATCAATCAGCCCCAGCATTTT.

The chain recombines TRBV6-6 with TRBJ2-7; 9 bases match TRBD1. Trimming removed 2 bases from V and 6 bases from J; junction bases left unmatched: 8. CDR1 is MNHNY, CDR2 SVGAGI, per germline (reference sequence). The CDR3 contains 15 residues. The CDR3 is CASSYPGQGSGEQYF. Written as DNA, the CDR3 is TGTGCCAGCAGTTACCCGGGACAGGGAAGTGGCGAGCAGTACTTC.

The chain carries TRBV5-1 and TRBJ2-1; the match to TRBD2 covers 7 bases. The CDR3 totals 14 residues. CDR1 is SGHRS and CDR2 is YFSETQ in the germline V gene. Trimming took 5 bases from V and 5 from J; bases not matched to a gene: 7. This chain's CDR3 is CASRGLAGDNEQFF. CDR3 nucleotide sequence: TGCGCCAGCAGAGGGCTGGCGGGGGACAATGAGCAGTTCTTC.

Comments on this clone: Relative to the germline gene, one junction end is altered; a read error may explain this. The gene calls are TRBV2 and TRBJ1-2; D is unclear. This CDR3 has 12 amino acids. Germline loops: CDR1 SNHLY, CDR2 FYNNEI. The CDR3 region is CANSVRDYGYTF. The CDR3 DNA follows: TGTGCCAACAGTGTCCGGGACTATGGCTACACCTTC.

This chain links TRBV7-8 with TRBJ2-1; a possible D gene is TRBD1 (7 bases). The germline gives CDR1 SGHVS, CDR2 FQNEAQ. The CDR3 loop spans 16 amino acids. V lost 1 base, J lost 7 bases, and 17 bases lay in between. For the CDR3, the DNA is TGTGCCAGCAGCTTAGGTCCAGGGGGTGGAGGGAATGAGCAGTTCTTC. It encodes CASSLGPGGGGNEQFF. The full variable domain, in which reference TRBV7-8 and TRBJ2-1 provide the parts outside the CDR3, is GAGVSQSPRYKVAKRGQDVALRCDPISGHVSLFWYQQALGQGPEFLTYFQNEAQLDKSGLPSDRFFAERPEGSVSTLKIQRTQQEDSAVYLCASSLGPGGGGNEQFFGPGTRLTVL.

V and J are TRBV6-5 and TRBJ2-7; 10 bases are shared with TRBD2. J lost 6 bases, V lost 0 bases, and 5 bases had no gene match. The CDR3 totals 15 residues. Looked up from germline, CDR1 is MNHEY and CDR2 is SVGAGI. This CDR3 reads CASSYSAGGAGEQYF. In DNA form, the CDR3 reads TGTGCCAGCAGTTACTCAGCGGGGGGGGCAGGCGAGCAGTACTTC.